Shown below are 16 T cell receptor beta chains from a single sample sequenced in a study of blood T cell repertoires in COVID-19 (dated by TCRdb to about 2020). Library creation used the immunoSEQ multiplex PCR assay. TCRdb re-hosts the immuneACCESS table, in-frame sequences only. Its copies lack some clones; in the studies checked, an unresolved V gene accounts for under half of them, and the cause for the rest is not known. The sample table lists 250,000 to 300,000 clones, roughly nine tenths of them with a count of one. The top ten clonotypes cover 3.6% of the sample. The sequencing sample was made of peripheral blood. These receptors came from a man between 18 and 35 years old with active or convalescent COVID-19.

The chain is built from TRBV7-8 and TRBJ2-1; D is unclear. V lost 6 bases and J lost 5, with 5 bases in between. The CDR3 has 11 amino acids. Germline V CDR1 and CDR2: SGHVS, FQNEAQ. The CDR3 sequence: CASSFNNEQFF. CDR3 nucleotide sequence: TGTGCCAGCAGTTTTAACAATGAGCAGTTCTTC.

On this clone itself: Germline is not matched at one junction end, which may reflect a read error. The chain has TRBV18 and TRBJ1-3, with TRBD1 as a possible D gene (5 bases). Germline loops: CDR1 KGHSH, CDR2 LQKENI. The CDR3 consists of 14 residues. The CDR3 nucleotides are TGTGCCAGCTCACCACCGGCTACAGGTGTCTTCGGGCATTTT. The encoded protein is CASSPPATGVFGHF.

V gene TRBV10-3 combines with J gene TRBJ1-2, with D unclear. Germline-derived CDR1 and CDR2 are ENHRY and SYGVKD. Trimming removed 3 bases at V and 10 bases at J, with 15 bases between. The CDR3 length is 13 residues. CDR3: CAISDARNVDYTF. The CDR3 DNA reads TGTGCCATCAGTGACGCCAGGAATGTCGACTACACCTTC.

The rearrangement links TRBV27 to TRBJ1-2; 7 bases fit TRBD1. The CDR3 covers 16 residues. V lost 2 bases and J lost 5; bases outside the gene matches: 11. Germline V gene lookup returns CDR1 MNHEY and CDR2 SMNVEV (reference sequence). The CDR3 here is CASSLAGDSELYGYTF. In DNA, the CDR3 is TGTGCCAGCAGTTTAGCCGGGGACAGTGAACTTTATGGCTACACCTTC.

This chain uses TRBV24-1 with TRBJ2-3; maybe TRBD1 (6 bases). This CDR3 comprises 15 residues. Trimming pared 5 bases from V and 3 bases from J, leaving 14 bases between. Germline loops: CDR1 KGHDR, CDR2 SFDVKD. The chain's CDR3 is CATSVQEGGTDTQYF. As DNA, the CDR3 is TGTGCCACCAGTGTCCAGGAAGGGGGAACAGATACGCAGTATTTT.

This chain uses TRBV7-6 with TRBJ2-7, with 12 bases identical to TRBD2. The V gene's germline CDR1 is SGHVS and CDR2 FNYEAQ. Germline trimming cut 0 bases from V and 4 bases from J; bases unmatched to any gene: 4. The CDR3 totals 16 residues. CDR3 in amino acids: CASSLALGLAGYEQYF. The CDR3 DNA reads TGTGCCAGCAGCTTAGCGCTGGGACTAGCGGGTTACGAGCAGTACTTC.

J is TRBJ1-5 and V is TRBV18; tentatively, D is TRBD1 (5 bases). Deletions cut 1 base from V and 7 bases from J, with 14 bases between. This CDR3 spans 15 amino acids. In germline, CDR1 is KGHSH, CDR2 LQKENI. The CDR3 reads CASSPRGRGGQPQHF. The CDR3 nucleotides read TGTGCCAGCTCACCACGAGGGAGGGGAGGACAGCCCCAGCATTTT. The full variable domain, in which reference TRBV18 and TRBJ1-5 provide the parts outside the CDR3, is NAGVMQNPRHLVRRRGQEARLRCSPMKGHSHVYWYRQLPEEGLKFMVYLQKENIIDESGMPKERFSAEFPKEGPSILRIQQVVRGDSAAYFCASSPRGRGGQPQHFGDGTRLSIL.

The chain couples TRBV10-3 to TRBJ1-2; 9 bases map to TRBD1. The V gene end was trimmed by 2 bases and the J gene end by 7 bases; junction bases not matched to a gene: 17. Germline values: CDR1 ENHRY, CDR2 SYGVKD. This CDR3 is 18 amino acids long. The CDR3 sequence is CAISEINLDRGIRSGYTF. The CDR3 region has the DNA TGTGCCATCAGTGAGATTAACCTGGACAGGGGAATTCGGTCTGGCTACACCTTC.

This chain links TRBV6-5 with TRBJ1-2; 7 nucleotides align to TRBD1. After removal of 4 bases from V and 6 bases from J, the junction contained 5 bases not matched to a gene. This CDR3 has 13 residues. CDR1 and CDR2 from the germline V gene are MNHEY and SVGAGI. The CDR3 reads CASSSFTGDGYTF. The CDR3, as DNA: TGTGCCAGCAGTTCCTTCACAGGGGATGGCTACACCTTC.

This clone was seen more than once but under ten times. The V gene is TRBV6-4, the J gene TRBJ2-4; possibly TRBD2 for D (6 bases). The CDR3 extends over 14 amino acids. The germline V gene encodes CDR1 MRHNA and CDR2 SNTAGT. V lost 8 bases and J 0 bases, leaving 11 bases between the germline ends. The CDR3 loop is CASCGDLAKNIQYF. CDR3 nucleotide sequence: TGTGCCAGCTGCGGGGACCTAGCCAAAAACATTCAGTACTTC.

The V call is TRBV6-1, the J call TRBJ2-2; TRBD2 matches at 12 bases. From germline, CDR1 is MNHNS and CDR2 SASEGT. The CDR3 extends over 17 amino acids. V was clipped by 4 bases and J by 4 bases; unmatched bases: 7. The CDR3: CASSGLAGVVGTGELFF. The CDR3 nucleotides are TGTGCCAGCAGTGGACTAGCGGGAGTTGTTGGCACCGGGGAGCTGTTTTTT.

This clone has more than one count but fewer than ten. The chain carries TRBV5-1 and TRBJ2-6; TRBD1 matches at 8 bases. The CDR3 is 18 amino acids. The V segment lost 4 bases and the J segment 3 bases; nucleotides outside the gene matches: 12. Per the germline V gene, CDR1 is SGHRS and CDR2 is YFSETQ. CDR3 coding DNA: TGCGCCAGCAGCGAAATTCCAGGGGGCGCGGTTGGGGCCAACGTCCTGACTTTC. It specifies CASSEIPGGAVGANVLTF. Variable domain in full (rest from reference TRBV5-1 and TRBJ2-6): KAGVTQTPRYLIKTRGQQVTLSCSPISGHRSVSWYQQTPGQGLQFLFEYFSETQRNKGNFPGRFSGRQFSNSRSEMNVSTLELGDSALYLCASSEIPGGAVGANVLTFGAGSRLTVL.

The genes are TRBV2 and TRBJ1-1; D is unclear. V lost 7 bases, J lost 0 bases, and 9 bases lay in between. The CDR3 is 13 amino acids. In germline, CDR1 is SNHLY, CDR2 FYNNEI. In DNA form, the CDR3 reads TGTGCCAGCATCGAGGGATTGAACACTGAAGCTTTCTTT. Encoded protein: CASIEGLNTEAFF.

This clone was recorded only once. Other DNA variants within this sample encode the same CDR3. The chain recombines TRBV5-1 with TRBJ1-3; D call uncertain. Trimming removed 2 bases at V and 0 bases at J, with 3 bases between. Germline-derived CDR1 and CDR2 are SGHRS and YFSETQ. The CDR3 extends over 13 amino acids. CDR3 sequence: CASSFSSGNTIYF. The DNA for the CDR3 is TGCGCCAGCAGCTTCAGCTCTGGAAACACCATATATTTT.

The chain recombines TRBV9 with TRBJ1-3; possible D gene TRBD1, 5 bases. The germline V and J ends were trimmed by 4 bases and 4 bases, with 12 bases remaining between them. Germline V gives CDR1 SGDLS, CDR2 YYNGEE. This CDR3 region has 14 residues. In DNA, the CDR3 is TGTGCCAGCAGCCCCGGACAAACCGGAAACACCATATATTTT. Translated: CASSPGQTGNTIYF.

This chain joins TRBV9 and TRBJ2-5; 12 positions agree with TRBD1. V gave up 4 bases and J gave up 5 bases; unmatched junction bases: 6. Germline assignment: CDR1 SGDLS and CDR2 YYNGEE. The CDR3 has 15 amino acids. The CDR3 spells CASSPGTGGAETQYF. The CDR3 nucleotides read TGTGCCAGCAGCCCCGGGACAGGGGGCGCGGAGACCCAGTACTTC.